The 11 T cell receptor beta chains presented below share a single source sample, sequenced in a study of CD8 T cells in Susac syndrome (dated by TCRdb to the late 2010s). Library creation used the immunoSEQ multiplex PCR assay. RNA was extracted using the RNeasy kit, and roughly 0.5 to 1 microgram was reverse transcribed with random hexamers. The public reads were quality trimmed at Q25 with fastp and then assembled into clones with MiXCR by TCRdb, keeping productive beta chains. Each entry merges the rows of one CDR3 protein and shows their most common DNA and genes. For this sample the table gives around 170,000 distinct CDR3 sequences, of which about 94% were detected only once. The top ten clones comprise 0.075% to 0.1% of the sample. Specimen: CD4+ T cells from PBMCs. The receptors originated from a human donor with Susac syndrome.

This clonotype was detected once. This sequence joins TRBV9 and TRBJ2-1; 12 nucleotides agree with TRBD2. Losses at the gene ends were 0 bases for V and 10 bases for J; bases not matched to a gene: 5. The CDR3 runs 15 residues. Germline lookup yields CDR1 SGDLS and CDR2 YYNGEE. CDR3 sequence (DNA): TGTGCCAGCAGCGTAGCTAGCGGGGGGGCTCGGGAGCAGTTCTTC. Protein product: CASSVASGGAREQFF. Supplemented by reference TRBV9 and TRBJ2-1, the full variable domain reads DSGVTQTPKHLITATGQRVTLRCSPRSGDLSVYWYQQSLDQGLQFLIQYYNGEERAKGNILERFSAQQFPDLHSELNLSSLELGDSALYFCASSVASGGAREQFFGPGTRLTVL.

The V gene is TRBV28, the J gene TRBJ2-1; 8 bases align to TRBD2. V was pared by 6 bases and J by 2 bases, with 3 bases of the junction left unmatched. CDR1 is MDHEN, CDR2 SYDVKM, per germline. This CDR3 contains 14 residues. The CDR3 region has the DNA TGTGCCAGCAGAACGACTAGCGCCTACAATGAGCAGTTCTTC. As protein: CASRTTSAYNEQFF.

For the CDR3, the DNA is TGCAGCGTTGGTTTGGCAGTCAATCAGCCCCAGCATTTT. Translated, it gives CSVGLAVNQPQHF. The genes are TRBV29-1 and TRBJ1-5, with D hard to call. The length of the CDR3 is 13 residues. Trimming pared 4 bases from V and 3 bases from J, leaving 10 bases between. Germline V gene data show CDR1 as SQVTM and CDR2 as ANQGSEA.

This clonotype was observed once. This chain joins TRBV7-8 and TRBJ2-7, with 10 bases identical to TRBD2. The CDR3 spans 15 residues. Germline values: CDR1 SGHVS, CDR2 FQNEAQ. The CDR3 loop is CVTGDSGGNTYEQYF. In DNA, the CDR3 is TGTGTCACGGGGGATAGCGGGGGGAATACCTACGAGCAGTACTTC.

CDR3 bases: TGTGCCAGCAGCCCGGGGGGGATGAACACCGGGGAGCTGTTTTTT. Residues: CASSPGGMNTGELFF. This chain uses TRBV11-2 with TRBJ2-2; 8 nucleotides line up with TRBD2. J gave up 1 base and V 5 bases, and 3 bases lay outside the gene matches. CDR1 and CDR2 (germline): SGHAT, FQNNGV. The CDR3 is 15 residues long.

The chain combines TRBV12-3 or TRBV12-4 with TRBJ2-4; 7 nucleotides agree with TRBD2. The CDR3 extends over 14 amino acids. Trimming cost V 5 bases and J 0 bases; bases outside gene matches: 1. The CDR3 sequence is CASSTGGAKNIQYF. Here the CDR3 DNA reads TGTGCCAGCAGTACGGGGGGAGCCAAAAACATTCAGTACTTC.

V is TRBV30 and J is TRBJ1-4; D call uncertain. The germline V and J ends were trimmed by 4 bases and 7 bases, with 13 bases remaining between them. Germline V CDR1 and CDR2: GTSNPN, SVGIG (reference sequence). There are 13 residues in the CDR3. The CDR3 bases are TGTGCCTGGAAAGAGGGCTGGACTGAAAAACTGTTTTTT. Encoded protein: CAWKEGWTEKLFF.

This chain uses TRBV5-1 with TRBJ2-3; D call uncertain. V gave up 0 bases and J gave up 7 bases, with 12 bases separating them. The CDR3 runs 14 residues. CDR1 and CDR2 from the germline V gene are SGHRS and YFSETQ. DNA of the CDR3: TGCGCCAGCAGCTTGGATCCCCCTACAAATACGCAGTATTTT. Protein sequence: CASSLDPPTNTQYF.

This chain joins TRBV4-2 and TRBJ2-3; 8 bases line up with TRBD2. This CDR3 region has 17 residues. Trimming removed 1 base from V and 0 bases from J; junction bases left unmatched: 6. Germline V lookup: CDR1 LGHNA, CDR2 YNFKEQ. CDR3 in amino acids: CASSQASGGGSTDTQYF. In DNA form, the CDR3 reads TGTGCCAGCAGCCAAGCCTCGGGGGGGGGAAGCACAGATACGCAGTATTTT.

This chain joins TRBV9 and TRBJ2-5; 7 nucleotides align to TRBD1. The CDR3 has 14 residues. Germline CDR1 is SGDLS and CDR2 is YYNGEE. J was trimmed by 6 bases and V by 3 bases; bases with no gene match: 8. CDR3 protein: CASSELQGTQTQYF. CDR3 nucleotide sequence: TGTGCCAGCAGCGAGTTACAGGGGACGCAGACCCAGTACTTC.

As concerns this clonotype: At one end, the junction sequence differs from germline, possibly due to a read error. J is TRBJ2-7 and V is TRBV20-1; perhaps D is TRBD1 or TRBD2 (5 bases each). Germline CDR1 and CDR2: DFQATT and SNEGSKA (reference sequence). The CDR3 loop spans 14 amino acids. CDR3 protein: CSARGAGLTYEQYF. The DNA of the CDR3 is TGCAGTGCCAGAGGGGCAGGGTTAACCTACGAGCAGTACTTC.